A selection of T cell receptor beta chains follows, all from one sample in a study of sequential checkpoint blockade in melanoma. Libraries were prepared by immunoSEQ multiplex PCR; TCRdb keeps only in-frame clonotypes and omits some of them. This sample carries 9,500 to 15,000 clones, approximately 79% of them seen once, and the ten largest clones take about 57%. Material: CD8+ T cells sorted from blood (inferred from file names), obtained from a patient given nivolumab and ipilimumab in sequence. Receptor source: a human donor with melanoma. CDR3s include the opening cysteine and the closing phenylalanine or tryptophan. Fields, in order: V gene, D gene, J gene, clone size, CDR3 protein, CDR3 DNA. A D gene is named only where the DNA matches it firmly. Rows give clone size only sometimes, using once, few, many, or a class for an expanded clone.

TRBV5-1,-,TRBJ2-1,-,CASSLAGYSYNEQFF,TGCGCCAGCAGCTTGGCGGGTTACTCCTACAATGAGCAGTTCTTC
TRBV10-2,-,TRBJ1-2,-,CASSWGENHYGYTF,TGCGCCAGCAGTTGGGGGGAAAACCACTATGGCTACACCTTC
TRBV2,TRBD2,TRBJ2-1,-,CASSELAGGQVDEQFF,TGTGCCAGCAGTGAACTAGCGGGGGGGCAGGTCGATGAGCAGTTCTTC
TRBV6-4,TRBD1,TRBJ2-1,-,CASSDSTGGYNEQFF,TGTGCCAGCAGTGACTCGACAGGGGGCTACAATGAGCAGTTCTTC
TRBV6-1,TRBD1,TRBJ1-5,-,CASSEGGQGGEPQHF,TGTGCCAGCAGTGAAGGAGGACAGGGGGGGGAGCCCCAGCATTTT
TRBV5-8,-,TRBJ2-7,once,CASSLPRSGLSYEQYF,TGTGCCAGCAGCCTGCCCCGGAGCGGGCTCTCCTACGAGCAGTACTTC
TRBV19,TRBD1,TRBJ2-7,-,CASSIVDRTDEQYF,TGTGCCAGTAGTATCGTGGACAGGACCGACGAGCAGTACTTC
TRBV5-1,-,TRBJ2-5,-,CASSATPGHSLSVTQYF,TGCGCCAGCAGCGCCACCCCGGGACACTCGCTGTCTGTGACCCAGTACTTC
TRBV6-1,TRBD2,TRBJ2-3,few,CASSELAGGPDTQYF,TGTGCCAGCAGTGAACTAGCGGGGGGGCCAGATACGCAGTATTTT
TRBV7-8,TRBD2,TRBJ2-1,-,CASSLDIAGGDNEQFF,TGTGCCAGCAGCTTAGATATCGCGGGGGGGGACAATGAGCAGTTCTTC
TRBV28,TRBD2,TRBJ2-7,-,CASSPIAGGPLYEQYF,TGTGCCAGCAGTCCGATAGCGGGAGGGCCTTTGTACGAGCAGTACTTC
TRBV9,-,TRBJ2-7,-,CASSAKDSSYEQYF,TGTGCCAGCAGCGCCAAGGACAGCTCCTACGAGCAGTACTTC
TRBV7-2,-,TRBJ2-7,-,CASSLGGNSYEQYF,TGTGCCAGCAGCTTAGGAGGAAATTCCTACGAGCAGTACTTC